These 30 T cell receptor beta chains were all obtained from the same sample, sequenced in a study of cytomegalovirus exposure and HLA in healthy donors. The data were produced by immunoSEQ multiplex PCR, yet TCRdb's version contains in-frame clones alone and is incomplete. The sample shows around 150,000 clones, about 90% of them seen only once. Material: PBMCs. The receptors derive from a woman aged 18 to 35 in good health and CMV-seropositive.

The J gene is TRBJ1-3, the V gene TRBV27; possibly TRBD1 for D (5 bases). Germline loops: CDR1 MNHEY, CDR2 SMNVEV (reference sequence). CDR3 length: 14 residues. V was pared by 5 bases and J by 4 bases, with 12 bases between. The CDR3 DNA is TGTGCCAGCAGTGGAGGGGCGTCGGGAAACACCATATATTTT. Protein product: CASSGGASGNTIYF.

There are a few counts of this clone. This chain connects TRBV6-5 to TRBJ1-3, with D tentatively TRBD1 (5 bases). The V end was cut by 6 bases, the J end by 5 bases, with 17 bases between. The CDR3 sequence is 15 residues long. Germline values: CDR1 MNHEY, CDR2 SVGAGI. The CDR3 DNA reads as TGTGCCAGCAGCCCCGGGGGATCTCTTCGAAACACCATATATTTT. Its translation is CASSPGGSLRNTIYF.

This rearrangement joins TRBV6-1 to TRBJ1-2, with D possibly being TRBD1 (5 bases). The CDR3 covers 13 residues. Germline V gene data show CDR1 as MNHNS and CDR2 as SASEGT. Trimming stripped 1 base from V and 4 bases from J, with 7 bases between. The CDR3 protein is CASSEGGSYGYTF. The DNA for the CDR3 is TGTGCCAGCAGTGAAGGGGGCAGCTATGGCTACACCTTC.

This clone has a single count. This chain connects TRBV30 to TRBJ2-1; possible D gene TRBD2, 5 bases. Germline V CDR1 and CDR2: GTSNPN, SVGIG (reference sequence). Trimming cost V 3 bases and J 4 bases, with 13 bases left between them. There are 14 residues in the CDR3. CDR3 sequence reads: CAWRILGRYNEQFF. The DNA of the CDR3 is TGTGCCTGGAGAATTCTTGGGAGATACAATGAGCAGTTCTTC.

The chain is built from TRBV13 and TRBJ2-1; D possibly corresponds to TRBD2 (6 bases). CDR3 length: 14 amino acids. V was trimmed by 5 bases and J by 8 bases, leaving 16 bases between them. Per the germline V gene, CDR1 is PRHDT and CDR2 is FYEKMQ (reference sequence). The DNA of the CDR3 is TGTGCCAGCAGCCTAAAAACGGGAGCGGATGAGCAGTTCTTC. It yields the protein CASSLKTGADEQFF.

This clone was recorded a few times. The chain has TRBV5-1 and TRBJ2-7, with TRBD1 matching over 8 bases. The ends lost 3 bases at V and 4 bases at J; junction bases unmatched: 12. CDR3 length: 16 amino acids. Germline V gene data show CDR1 as SGHRS and CDR2 as YFSETQ. Here the CDR3 reads CASSSGTGQAQYEQYF. CDR3 DNA: TGCGCCAGCAGCTCTGGGACGGGACAGGCTCAATACGAGCAGTACTTC.

The V call is TRBV15, the J call TRBJ2-5; 7 nucleotides match TRBD1. Unmatched junction bases numbered 3, after V lost 0 bases and J lost 2 bases. CDR3 length equals 15 residues. Germline loops: CDR1 LNHNV, CDR2 YYDKDF (reference sequence). In nucleotides, the CDR3 is TGTGCCACCAGCAGAGATCCGGGACAGCAAGAGACCCAGTACTTC. This translates into CATSRDPGQQETQYF.

This clone was observed once. V is TRBV30 and J is TRBJ2-7; perhaps TRBD2 as D (6 bases). The CDR3 contains 14 residues. Germline V gene data show CDR1 as GTSNPN and CDR2 as SVGIG (reference sequence). V was cut by 4 bases and J by 6 bases, with 19 bases left in between. The CDR3 reads CAWIVGSGLGEQYF. The CDR3 nucleotides read TGTGCCTGGATAGTGGGATCGGGACTTGGCGAGCAGTACTTC.

The chain has TRBV7-2 and TRBJ2-6; 8 nucleotides align to TRBD1. V dropped 5 bases and J dropped 0; count of bases not matched to a gene: 9. There are 18 residues in the CDR3. Germline loops: CDR1 SGHTA, CDR2 FQGNSA. The CDR3 coding sequence is TGTGCCAGCAGCCCGGCCGGGACAGGCGCCTCTGGGGCCAACGTCCTGACTTTC. It is translated as CASSPAGTGASGANVLTF.

This sequence joins TRBV9 and TRBJ1-4; D possibly corresponds to TRBD1 (5 bases). The CDR3 is 17 residues long. Germline loops: CDR1 SGDLS, CDR2 YYNGEE. Between the trimmed V and J ends, which lost 0 bases and 7 bases, there was a span of 19 bases. The CDR3 bases are TGTGCCAGCAGCGTAGCTGGAGGGGCGGGAGTAGGTGAAAAACTGTTTTTT. It translates to CASSVAGGAGVGEKLFF.

The chain uses TRBV6-5 and TRBJ2-7; 9 bases align to TRBD1. V gave up 2 bases and J gave up 10 bases; unmatched junction bases: 6. Germline loops: CDR1 MNHEY, CDR2 SVGAGI. CDR3 length: 13 amino acids. CDR3 sequence (DNA): TGTGCCAGCAGTTACGGGACAGGGTATGGACAGTACTTC. This gives the protein CASSYGTGYGQYF.

This rearrangement joins TRBV4-1 to TRBJ2-7; 12 bases agree with TRBD2. The germline CDR1 and CDR2 sequences are MGHRA and YSYEKL. V lost 4 bases to trimming and J lost 3 bases; unmatched junction nucleotides: 4. The CDR3 consists of 15 residues. The chain's CDR3 is CASSRVTSGGYEQYF. The CDR3 nucleotides read TGCGCCAGCAGCCGAGTGACTAGCGGGGGCTACGAGCAGTACTTC.

The chain has TRBV10-2 and TRBJ2-7, with a possible D match to TRBD2 (6 bases). V gave up 6 bases and J gave up 6 bases, with 18 bases separating them. The CDR3 has 14 residues. Germline CDR1 and CDR2: WSHSY and SAAADI. The chain's CDR3 is CASSGSSRGVEQYF. For the CDR3, the DNA is TGCGCCAGCAGCGGGAGTAGCCGTGGGGTCGAGCAGTACTTC.

The chain links TRBV7-6 to TRBJ2-1, with D possibly matching TRBD1 (6 bases). Germline V gene sequence: CDR1 SGHVS, CDR2 FNYEAQ. The CDR3 loop spans 16 amino acids. V was clipped by 0 bases and J by 5 bases, with 14 bases between them. The CDR3 DNA follows: TGTGCCAGCAGCTTAGCGTTAGGACAGAGGAACAATGAGCAGTTCTTC. Translated: CASSLALGQRNNEQFF.

The rearrangement uses TRBV7-3 and TRBJ2-7, with TRBD1 matching 9 bases. The CDR3 extends over 13 amino acids. Germline-derived CDR1 and CDR2 are SGHTA and FQGTGA. The ends lost 4 bases at V and 6 bases at J; junction bases unmatched: 4. CDR3 bases: TGTGCCAGCAGCTCCGGGACAGGGCTCGAGCAGTACTTC. Encoded protein: CASSSGTGLEQYF.

This sequence joins TRBV11-3 and TRBJ1-2, with 9 positions matching TRBD1. The CDR3 runs to 17 residues. The J segment lost 4 bases and the V segment lost 8 bases, leaving 17 bases of the junction unmatched. Germline V lookup: CDR1 SGHNT, CDR2 YENEEA. The DNA of the CDR3 is TGTGCCAGCTTGCCATCAGCGGGACAGGGCCGTCGCTATGGCTACACCTTC. Its translation: CASLPSAGQGRRYGYTF.

The chain couples TRBV13 to TRBJ2-5; D ambiguous. Per germline, CDR1 PRHDT and CDR2 FYEKMQ (reference sequence). The ends were cut back, 5 bases at V and 2 bases at J, with 12 bases in the middle. The CDR3 totals 14 residues. The chain's CDR3 is CASSLEAEQETQYF. DNA for the CDR3: TGTGCCAGCAGCCTCGAGGCAGAACAAGAGACCCAGTACTTC.

This clone was seen only once. Possible read error: a much larger clone is one base away. This sequence joins TRBV7-9 and TRBJ2-5, with a tentative D call TRBD1 (6 bases). The germline CDR1 and CDR2 sequences are SEHNR and FQNEAQ (reference sequence). The CDR3 covers 12 residues. Trimming pared 5 bases from V and 3 bases from J, leaving 7 bases between. This CDR3 reads CASSPGEETQYF. As DNA, the CDR3 is TGTGCCAGCAGCCCAGGGGAAGAGACCCAGTACTTC.

In its sample, this clone was seen once. The chain employs TRBV6-1 and TRBJ1-5; 9 bases match TRBD1. The CDR3 spans 14 residues. Germline CDR1 and CDR2: MNHNS and SASEGT. The J segment lost 7 bases and the V segment lost 5 bases, leaving 6 bases of the junction unmatched. As DNA, the CDR3 is TGTGCCAGCAGTACAGGGGGCGCAGAACAGCCCCAGCATTTT. Its translation is CASSTGGAEQPQHF.

J is TRBJ1-2 and V is TRBV7-9, with D perhaps matching TRBD1 (6 bases). This CDR3 has 15 amino acids. Germline CDR1 is SEHNR and CDR2 is FQNEAQ (reference sequence). V was trimmed by 1 base and J by 1 base, leaving 10 bases between them. Written as DNA, the CDR3 is TGTGCCAGCAGCTTAGGGACAGCCCGTAACTATGGCTACACCTTC. Its translation: CASSLGTARNYGYTF.

This chain joins TRBV2 and TRBJ2-6; TRBD1 matches 7 bases. Germline V gene lookup returns CDR1 SNHLY and CDR2 FYNNEI. The CDR3 has 17 amino acids. The trim removed 5 bases at V and 0 bases at J, leaving 7 bases unmatched. The CDR3, as DNA: TGTGCCAGCAGTCGGGGACAGCCGAGCTCTGGGGCCAACGTCCTGACTTTC. This sequence encodes CASSRGQPSSGANVLTF.

The V gene is TRBV6-1, the J gene TRBJ1-3; D unclear. Trimming shortened V by 1 base and J by 0 bases, and 10 bases separated the two germline ends. CDR1 MNHNS and CDR2 SASEGT come from the germline V gene. The CDR3 is 16 amino acids. This CDR3 is CASSEDSPNSGNTIYF. DNA for the CDR3: TGTGCCAGCAGTGAAGACTCGCCGAACTCTGGAAACACCATATATTTT.

The chain is built from TRBV27 and TRBJ2-1, with 7 nucleotides matching TRBD2. The J segment lost 5 bases and the V segment lost 6 bases, leaving 7 bases of the junction unmatched. This CDR3 has 14 amino acids. Germline CDR1 is MNHEY and CDR2 is SMNVEV (reference sequence). CDR3 DNA sequence: TGTGCCAGCAGCTCAGCGGGGCTAAACAATGAGCAGTTCTTC. Protein product: CASSSAGLNNEQFF.

This clone was seen a handful of times. V usage is TRBV18 and J usage is TRBJ1-5; D is unclear. The germline V gene has CDR1 KGHSH and CDR2 LQKENI. Trimming removed 2 bases at V and 13 bases at J, with 15 bases between. The CDR3 length is 13 residues. CDR3 sequence reads: CASSPSYVADQHF. CDR3 DNA sequence: TGTGCCAGCTCACCATCTTATGTAGCGGATCAGCATTTT.

The V call is TRBV28, the J call TRBJ2-1; perhaps TRBD1 as D (5 bases). Trimming removed 2 bases from V and 0 bases from J, with 14 bases in between. CDR3 length: 17 residues. The germline CDR1 and CDR2 sequences are MDHEN and SYDVKM. Here the CDR3 DNA reads TGTGCCAGCAGTTTAATGAGTACAGGCGGCTCCTACAATGAGCAGTTCTTC. This gives the protein CASSLMSTGGSYNEQFF.

This chain joins TRBV15 and TRBJ2-1; 14 positions agree with TRBD2. CDR1 is LNHNV, CDR2 YYDKDF, per germline (reference sequence). The CDR3 is 15 amino acids. V shed 4 bases, J shed 7 bases, and the junction held 3 bases outside the gene matches. The CDR3 sequence: CATSTGTSGGNEQFF. The CDR3 DNA sequence: TGTGCCACCAGCACAGGGACTAGCGGGGGAAATGAGCAGTTCTTC.

J is TRBJ2-7 and V is TRBV9; TRBD2 might be the D (6 bases). V was trimmed by 0 bases and J by 6 bases, leaving 13 bases between them. Per germline, CDR1 SGDLS and CDR2 YYNGEE. The CDR3 is made up of 14 amino acids. CDR3 nucleotides: TGTGCCAGCAGCGTAGCCCCGGAGGGCCGCGAGCAGTACTTC. It is translated as CASSVAPEGREQYF. The full variable domain, rest sourced from reference TRBV9 and TRBJ2-7, is DSGVTQTPKHLITATGQRVTLRCSPRSGDLSVYWYQQSLDQGLQFLIQYYNGEERAKGNILERFSAQQFPDLHSELNLSSLELGDSALYFCASSVAPEGREQYFGPGTRLTVT.

The chain has TRBV27 and TRBJ1-3; 7 bases match TRBD1. The CDR3 length is 15 residues. J was trimmed by 0 bases and V by 6 bases; bases with no gene match: 5. CDR1 MNHEY and CDR2 SMNVEV come from the germline V gene (reference sequence). The chain's CDR3 is CASSVDRNSGNTIYF. The CDR3 DNA follows: TGTGCCAGCAGCGTGGACAGGAACTCTGGAAACACCATATATTTT.

The rearrangement joins TRBV19 to TRBJ2-1; 7 bases line up with TRBD2. The CDR3 is 11 residues long. V lost 6 bases and J lost 9; bases outside the gene matches: 2. In germline, CDR1 is LNHDA, CDR2 SQIVND (reference sequence). Here the CDR3 DNA reads TGTGCCAGTAGAGCTAGCGGTGAGCAGTTCTTC. Residues: CASRASGEQFF. Using reference TRBV19 and TRBJ2-1 for the parts outside the CDR3, the full variable domain is DGGITQSPKYLFRKEGQNVTLSCEQNLNHDAMYWYRQDPGQGLRLIYYSQIVNDFQKGDIAEGYSVSREKKESFPLTVTSAQKNPTAFYLCASRASGEQFFGPGTRLTVL.

The chain uses TRBV6-5 and TRBJ2-3; D not resolved. Trimming shortened V by 0 bases and J by 4 bases, and 11 bases separated the two germline ends. The CDR3 has 15 amino acids. Per germline, CDR1 MNHEY and CDR2 SVGAGI. CDR3 loop: CASSYSRLVPDTQYF. In DNA, the CDR3 is TGTGCCAGCAGTTACTCACGGCTAGTCCCAGATACGCAGTATTTT.